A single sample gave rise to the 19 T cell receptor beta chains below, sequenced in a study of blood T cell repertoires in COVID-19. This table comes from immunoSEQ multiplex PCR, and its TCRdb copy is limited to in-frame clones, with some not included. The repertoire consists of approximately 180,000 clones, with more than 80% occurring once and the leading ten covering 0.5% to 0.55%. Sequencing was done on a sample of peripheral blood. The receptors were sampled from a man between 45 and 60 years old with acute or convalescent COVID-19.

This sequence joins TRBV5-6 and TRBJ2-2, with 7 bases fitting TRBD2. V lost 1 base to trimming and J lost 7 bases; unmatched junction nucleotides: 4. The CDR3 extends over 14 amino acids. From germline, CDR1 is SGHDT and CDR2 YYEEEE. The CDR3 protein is CASSLRSGVGELFF. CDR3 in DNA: TGTGCCAGCAGCTTGAGGAGCGGGGTCGGGGAGCTGTTTTTT.

CDR3 nucleotide sequence: TGCGCCAGCAAAGGGAGCTCCTACAATGAGCAGTTCTTC. Translation gives CASKGSSYNEQFF. The V gene is TRBV10-2, the J gene TRBJ2-1; D might be TRBD2 (5 bases). Trimming left V 7 bases short and J 0 bases short, with 7 bases between. CDR3 length equals 13 residues. The germline gives CDR1 WSHSY, CDR2 SAAADI.

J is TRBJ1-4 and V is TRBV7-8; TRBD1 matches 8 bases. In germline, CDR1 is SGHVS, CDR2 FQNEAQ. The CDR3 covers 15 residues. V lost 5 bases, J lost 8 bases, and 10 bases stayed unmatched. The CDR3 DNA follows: TGTGCCAGCAGCGTCAGGGGGCCCATAGGAGAAAAACTGTTTTTT. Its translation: CASSVRGPIGEKLFF.

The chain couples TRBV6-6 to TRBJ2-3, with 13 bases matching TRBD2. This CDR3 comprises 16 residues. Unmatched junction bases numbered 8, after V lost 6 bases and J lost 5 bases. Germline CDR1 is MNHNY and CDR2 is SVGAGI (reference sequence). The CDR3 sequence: CASSPTSGGAGDTQYF. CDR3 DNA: TGTGCCAGCAGCCCAACTAGCGGGGGGGCCGGAGATACGCAGTATTTT.

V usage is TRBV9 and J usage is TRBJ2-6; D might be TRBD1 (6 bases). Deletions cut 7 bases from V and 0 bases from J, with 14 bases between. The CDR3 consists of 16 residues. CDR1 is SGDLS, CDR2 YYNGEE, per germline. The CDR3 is CASGRGQLSGANVLTF. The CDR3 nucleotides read TGTGCCAGCGGCCGTGGACAGCTCTCTGGGGCCAACGTCCTGACTTTC.

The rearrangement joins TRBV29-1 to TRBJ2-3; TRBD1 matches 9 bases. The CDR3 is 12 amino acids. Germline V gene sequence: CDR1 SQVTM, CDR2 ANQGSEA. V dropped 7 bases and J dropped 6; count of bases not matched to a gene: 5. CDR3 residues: CSGGTGWDTQYF. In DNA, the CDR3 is TGCAGCGGCGGGACAGGGTGGGATACGCAGTATTTT.

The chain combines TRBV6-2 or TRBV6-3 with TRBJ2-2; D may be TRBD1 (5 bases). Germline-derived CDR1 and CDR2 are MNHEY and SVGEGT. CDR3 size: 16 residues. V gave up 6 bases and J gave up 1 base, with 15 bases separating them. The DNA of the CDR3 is TGTGCCAGCAGCCCGTATGGGGCGAGGAACACCGGGGAGCTGTTTTTT. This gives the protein CASSPYGARNTGELFF.

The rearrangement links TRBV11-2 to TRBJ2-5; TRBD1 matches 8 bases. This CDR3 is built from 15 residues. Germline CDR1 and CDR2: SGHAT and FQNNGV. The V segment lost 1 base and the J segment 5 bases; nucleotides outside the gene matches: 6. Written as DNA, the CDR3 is TGTGCCAGCAGCTTAGCCTCAGGGGGCTGGGAGACCCAGTACTTC. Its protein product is CASSLASGGWETQYF.

The CDR3 protein is CASSQGTAGVVETQYF. CDR3 sequence (DNA): TGTGCCAGCAGCCAAGGCACAGCGGGAGTCGTAGAGACCCAGTACTTC. The chain joins TRBV3-1 (or the pseudogene TRBV3-2) to TRBJ2-5, with 8 bases matching TRBD2. The germline gives CDR1 LGHDT, CDR2 YNNKEL (reference sequence). Germline trimming cut 1 base from V and 4 bases from J; bases unmatched to any gene: 8. The CDR3 is 16 amino acids.

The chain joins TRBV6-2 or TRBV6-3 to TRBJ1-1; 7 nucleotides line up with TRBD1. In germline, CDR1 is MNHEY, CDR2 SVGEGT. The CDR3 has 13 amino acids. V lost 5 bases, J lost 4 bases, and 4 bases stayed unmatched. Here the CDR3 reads CASSPQGTTEAFF. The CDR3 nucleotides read TGTGCCAGCAGTCCACAGGGGACCACTGAAGCTTTCTTT.

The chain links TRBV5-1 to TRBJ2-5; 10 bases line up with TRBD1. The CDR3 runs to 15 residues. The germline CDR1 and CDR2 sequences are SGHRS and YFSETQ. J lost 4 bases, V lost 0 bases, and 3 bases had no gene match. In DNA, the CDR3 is TGCGCCAGCAGCTTGGCGGGGACAGGGGTAGAGACCCAGTACTTC. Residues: CASSLAGTGVETQYF.

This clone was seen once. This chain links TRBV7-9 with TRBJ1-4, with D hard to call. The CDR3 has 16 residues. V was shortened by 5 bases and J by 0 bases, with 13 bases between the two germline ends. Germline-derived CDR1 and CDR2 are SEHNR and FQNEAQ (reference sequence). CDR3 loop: CASSPAQSSTNEKLFF. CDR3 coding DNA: TGTGCCAGCAGCCCAGCACAGTCGTCAACTAATGAAAAACTGTTTTTT.

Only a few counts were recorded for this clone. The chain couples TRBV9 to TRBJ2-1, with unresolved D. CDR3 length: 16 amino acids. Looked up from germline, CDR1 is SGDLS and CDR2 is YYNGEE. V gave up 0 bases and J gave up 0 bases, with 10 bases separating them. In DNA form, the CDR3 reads TGTGCCAGCAGCGTAGAATGGCGGAGCTCCTACAATGAGCAGTTCTTC. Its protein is CASSVEWRSSYNEQFF. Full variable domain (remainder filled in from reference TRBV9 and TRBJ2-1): DSGVTQTPKHLITATGQRVTLRCSPRSGDLSVYWYQQSLDQGLQFLIQYYNGEERAKGNILERFSAQQFPDLHSELNLSSLELGDSALYFCASSVEWRSSYNEQFFGPGTRLTVL.

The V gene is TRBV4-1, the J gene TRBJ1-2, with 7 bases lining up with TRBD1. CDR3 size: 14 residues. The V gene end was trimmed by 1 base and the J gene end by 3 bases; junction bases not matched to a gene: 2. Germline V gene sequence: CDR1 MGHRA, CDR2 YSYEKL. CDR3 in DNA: TGCGCCAGCAGCCAAGGACAGGGCCACTATGGCTACACCTTC. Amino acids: CASSQGQGHYGYTF.

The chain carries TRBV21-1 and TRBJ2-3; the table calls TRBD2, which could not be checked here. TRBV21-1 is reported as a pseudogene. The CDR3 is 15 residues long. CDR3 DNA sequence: TGTGCCAGCTCCGGACTAGCGGGCCCCACAGATACGCAGTATTTT. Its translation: CASSGLAGPTDTQYF.

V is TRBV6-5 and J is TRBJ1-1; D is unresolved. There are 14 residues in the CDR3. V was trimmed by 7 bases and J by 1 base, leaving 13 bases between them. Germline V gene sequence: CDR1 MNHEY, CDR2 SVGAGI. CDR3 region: CASTTRRENTEAFF. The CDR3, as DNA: TGTGCCAGCACCACCCGACGGGAGAACACTGAAGCTTTCTTT.

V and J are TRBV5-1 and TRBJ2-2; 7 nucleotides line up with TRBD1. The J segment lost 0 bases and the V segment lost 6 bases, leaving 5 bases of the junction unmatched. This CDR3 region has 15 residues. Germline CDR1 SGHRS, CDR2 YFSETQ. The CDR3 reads CASKLRGPNTGELFF. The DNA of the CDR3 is TGCGCCAGCAAACTGAGGGGGCCGAACACCGGGGAGCTGTTTTTT.

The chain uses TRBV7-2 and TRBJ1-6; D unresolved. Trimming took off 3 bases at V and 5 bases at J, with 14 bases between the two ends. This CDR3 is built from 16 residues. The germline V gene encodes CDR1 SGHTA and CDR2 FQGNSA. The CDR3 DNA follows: TGTGCCAGCAGCTTTGACGGAGGTGGAAATAATTCACCCCTCCACTTT. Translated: CASSFDGGGNNSPLHF. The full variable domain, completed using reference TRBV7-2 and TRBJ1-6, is GAGVSQSPSNKVTEKGKDVELRCDPISGHTALYWYRQSLGQGLEFLIYFQGNSAPDKSGLPSDRFSAERTGGSVSTLTIQRTQQEDSAVYLCASSFDGGGNNSPLHFGNGTRLTVT.

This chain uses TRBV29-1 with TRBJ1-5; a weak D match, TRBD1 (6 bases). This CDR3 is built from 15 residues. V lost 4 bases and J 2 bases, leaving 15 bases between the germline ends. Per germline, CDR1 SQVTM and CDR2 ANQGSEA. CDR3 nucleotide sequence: TGCAGCGTTGTAGGTGGGGGCAGCGGCAATCAGCCCCAGCATTTT. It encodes CSVVGGGSGNQPQHF.